The 20 T cell receptor beta chains below were found in one sample sequenced in a study of shared clonotypes between healthy human individuals. Profiling relied on immunoSEQ multiplex PCR, and the TCRdb table lists in-frame clones only, not all of them. The sample consists of roughly 1,000,000 clones, roughly 74% of them appearing once. The sample taken for sequencing was memory CD4+ T cells from PBMCs. The subset was: CD45RA-negative fraction. These receptors all come from a man in his late teens or twenties in good health. Some clones in this sample may be carry-over from other donors' samples.

V gene TRBV7-6 combines with J gene TRBJ2-7; tentatively, D is TRBD2 (6 bases). Germline CDR1 and CDR2: SGHVS and FNYEAQ. The CDR3 consists of 18 residues. Trimming stripped 5 bases from V and 2 bases from J, with 25 bases between. As DNA, the CDR3 is TGTGCCAGCAGCCCTAGTGGGGTGACTGGCGGGGTAACCTACGAGCAGTACTTC. It specifies CASSPSGVTGGVTYEQYF.

This chain uses TRBV20-1 with TRBJ1-4; D gene unclear. The CDR3 contains 11 residues. V was cut by 6 bases and J by 8 bases, with 10 bases left in between. Looked up from germline, CDR1 is DFQATT and CDR2 is SNEGSKA (reference sequence). CDR3 region: CSAPFGEKLFF. CDR3 coding DNA: TGCAGTGCCCCTTTCGGGGAAAAACTGTTTTTT.

Only a few counts were recorded for this clone. The chain joins TRBV5-8 to TRBJ1-3; no firm D call. The V gene lost 4 bases and the J gene lost 1 base, with 15 bases spanning the gap. The CDR3 runs 16 residues. CDR1 is SGHTS, CDR2 YDEGEE, per germline. This chain's CDR3 is CASSQHTLISGNTIYF. The CDR3 nucleotides are TGTGCCAGCAGCCAGCATACCCTGATTTCTGGAAACACCATATATTTT.

The rearrangement uses TRBV30 and TRBJ2-1; unclear D gene. The V and J ends lost 2 bases and 5 bases respectively, with 7 bases between them. CDR3 length: 12 residues. Germline V lookup: CDR1 GTSNPN, CDR2 SVGIG (reference sequence). The CDR3 loop reads CAWSLSNNEQFF. The CDR3 nucleotides read TGTGCCTGGAGTCTATCTAACAATGAGCAGTTCTTC.

The J gene is TRBJ2-7, the V gene TRBV28, with 12 bases matching TRBD2. CDR3 length equals 16 residues. CDR1 and CDR2 from the germline V gene are MDHEN and SYDVKM. V shed 4 bases, J shed 5 bases, and the junction held 9 bases outside the gene matches. The CDR3 is CASSSSTTSGRNEQYF. The CDR3 nucleotides are TGTGCCAGCAGTTCGTCCACGACTAGCGGGAGAAACGAGCAGTACTTC. The variable domain in full, with the rest retrieved from reference TRBV28 and TRBJ2-7, is DVKVTQSSRYLVKRTGEKVFLECVQDMDHENMFWYRQDPGLGLRLIYFSYDVKMKEKGDIPEGYSVSREKKERFSLILESASTNQTSMYLCASSSSTTSGRNEQYFGPGTRLTVT.

This clone came up a few times. This chain's CDR3 is CASSFGTSGSRANVLTF. The CDR3 DNA reads as TGTGCCAGCAGCTTCGGGACTAGCGGGAGTAGGGCCAACGTCCTGACTTTC. V gene TRBV11-2 combines with J gene TRBJ2-6; 14 nucleotides align to TRBD2. The ends lost 3 bases at V and 5 bases at J; junction bases unmatched: 3. Per the germline V gene, CDR1 is SGHAT and CDR2 is FQNNGV. This CDR3 has 17 residues.

The rearrangement uses TRBV5-1 and TRBJ2-7; 9 positions match TRBD1. The CDR3 is 13 residues long. After removal of 5 bases from V and 5 bases from J, the junction contained 5 bases not matched to a gene. Looked up from germline, CDR1 is SGHRS and CDR2 is YFSETQ. CDR3 in amino acids: CASSRDRVNEQYF. CDR3 DNA: TGCGCCAGCAGTCGGGACAGGGTCAACGAGCAGTACTTC.

The DNA of the CDR3 is TGTGCCAGCAGACCTTACAGGGGAGGAAACACCATATATTTT. This encodes CASRPYRGGNTIYF. The chain carries TRBV28 and TRBJ1-3, with 7 bases fitting TRBD1. CDR1 and CDR2 (germline): MDHEN, SYDVKM. CDR3 length: 14 residues. Trimming removed 6 bases from V and 4 bases from J; junction bases left unmatched: 6.

This clone was picked up a small number of times. A much larger clonotype is one base distant, so this may be a read error. This sample includes further DNA sequences coding for the same CDR3. The V call is TRBV6-5, the J call TRBJ1-1, with TRBD1 matching 7 bases. The CDR3 has 13 amino acids. CDR1 and CDR2 (germline): MNHEY, SVGAGI. V shed 5 bases and J 1 base; nucleotides not matched to a gene: 1. CDR3 loop: CASSRQGNTEAFF. DNA of the CDR3: TGTGCCAGCAGTAGACAGGGGAACACTGAAGCTTTCTTT.

The chain employs TRBV18 and TRBJ1-2, with D hard to call. Germline V gene lookup returns CDR1 KGHSH and CDR2 LQKENI. Trimming removed 6 bases from V and 0 bases from J, with 11 bases in between. This CDR3 contains 14 residues. The CDR3 loop is CASSQGPPNYGYTF. The CDR3 DNA is TGTGCCAGCTCCCAAGGGCCCCCTAACTATGGCTACACCTTC.

The chain is built from TRBV28 and TRBJ1-2; D gene unclear. The CDR3 sequence is 17 residues long. The germline V gene encodes CDR1 MDHEN and CDR2 SYDVKM. The ends were cut back, 3 bases at V and 8 bases at J, with 25 bases in the middle. The CDR3 protein is CASSLVSGPLVPGGYTF. The CDR3, as DNA: TGTGCCAGCAGTTTGGTTTCTGGACCGTTGGTTCCTGGGGGCTACACCTTC.

The chain recombines TRBV5-1 with TRBJ2-1, with D perhaps matching TRBD2 (5 bases). CDR1 and CDR2 from the germline V gene are SGHRS and YFSETQ. The V and J ends lost 4 bases and 0 bases respectively, with 14 bases between them. The CDR3 runs 16 residues. The CDR3 DNA reads TGCGCCAGCAGCCCTGGAGCGGTTAGCTCCTACAATGAGCAGTTCTTC. This translates into CASSPGAVSSYNEQFF.

This clone occurred once. The V call is TRBV7-8, the J call TRBJ2-2; D is unresolved. Germline CDR1 is SGHVS and CDR2 is FQNEAQ. The ends were cut back, 0 bases at V and 6 bases at J, with 8 bases in the middle. The CDR3 totals 14 residues. CDR3 sequence: CASSLAPVSGELFF. The CDR3 region has the DNA TGTGCCAGCAGCTTAGCGCCGGTTTCCGGGGAGCTGTTTTTT.

The chain combines TRBV28 with TRBJ1-1; D unclear. The length of the CDR3 is 12 residues. The germline V gene has CDR1 MDHEN and CDR2 SYDVKM. Trimming removed 5 bases from V and 7 bases from J, with 11 bases in between. The chain's CDR3 is CASSLTELEAFF. The CDR3 bases are TGTGCCAGCAGTCTTACAGAACTTGAAGCTTTCTTT.

The rearrangement links TRBV7-2 to TRBJ2-1, with D maybe TRBD2 (6 bases). In germline, CDR1 is SGHTA, CDR2 FQGNSA. The CDR3 has 14 amino acids. V lost 5 bases and J 4 bases, leaving 12 bases between the germline ends. The CDR3 bases are TGTGCCAGCAGCCCCTTGGCGGGATACAATGAGCAGTTCTTC. Its protein product is CASSPLAGYNEQFF.

The gene calls are TRBV28 and TRBJ2-2, with D possibly TRBD1 on 5 matching bases. The germline gives CDR1 MDHEN, CDR2 SYDVKM. With 5 bases removed from V and 4 bases from J, the gap between germline ends came to 8 bases. The length of the CDR3 is 13 residues. CDR3 amino acids: CASSRQPTGELFF. CDR3 DNA sequence: TGTGCCAGCAGTCGACAGCCCACCGGGGAGCTGTTTTTT.

CDR3 residues: CASSLFERLYNEQFF. The CDR3 DNA follows: TGTGCCAGCAGCTTATTCGAGAGGCTCTACAATGAGCAGTTCTTC. The V gene is TRBV7-2, the J gene TRBJ2-1, with unresolved D. Between the trimmed V and J ends, which lost 2 bases and 3 bases, there was a span of 11 bases. In germline, CDR1 is SGHTA, CDR2 FQGNSA. CDR3 length: 15 amino acids.

In the case of this clone: This CDR3 is also generated by other DNA sequences in the sample. The chain carries TRBV5-1 and TRBJ2-7; D possibly corresponds to TRBD1 (6 bases). The CDR3 has 12 amino acids. The V end was cut by 4 bases, the J end by 6 bases, with 11 bases between. The germline V gene encodes CDR1 SGHRS and CDR2 YFSETQ. The CDR3 DNA follows: TGCGCCAGCAGCCTTATAGGGGGCGAGCAGTACTTC. The encoded protein is CASSLIGGEQYF.

This chain uses TRBV19 with TRBJ2-1; D remains unclear. Germline CDR1 reads LNHDA; CDR2 reads SQIVND (reference sequence). This CDR3 has 12 residues. V gave up 5 bases and J gave up 3 bases, with 5 bases separating them. CDR3 sequence (DNA): TGTGCCAGTAGTCTCTTCTACAATGAGCAGTTCTTC. Protein sequence: CASSLFYNEQFF.

In DNA, the CDR3 is TGTGCCAGCAGCTTGTTTAGCCCCAACACCGGGGAGCTGTTTTTT. Translation gives CASSLFSPNTGELFF. The chain has TRBV5-6 and TRBJ2-2; unclear D gene. Germline V gene data show CDR1 as SGHDT and CDR2 as YYEEEE. The CDR3 loop spans 15 amino acids. V was pared by 1 base and J by 2 bases, with 9 bases between.